The clone carrying this T cell receptor beta chain was seen only once. Additional DNA sequences in this sample encode the identical CDR3. The data are from a study of shared clonotypes between healthy human individuals. Study-wide background: Plates per donor: three CD4 naive, three CD4 memory, two CD8 naive, one CD8 memory.

Study processing details: Junction-only sequences without quality scores came from ImmunoSEQ, so filtering differed. Repertoires were generated with immunoSEQ multiplex PCR, while TCRdb's copy carries only in-frame clones and drops some. The V and J calls and clone size come from that table; D and trimming were worked out from the DNA. The sample shows hundreds of thousands of clones, roughly 95% of them seen only once. Germline V gene lookup returns CDR1 MDHEN and CDR2 SYDVKM. V dropped 5 bases and J dropped 2 bases, with 7 bases sitting between them. CDR3 length: 12 amino acids. Only CD45RO-negative cells positively selected for CCR7 counted as naive CD8 cells, so terminally differentiated effector memory CD45RA+ cells were excluded.

The J gene is TRBJ2-7, the V gene TRBV28; no definite D call. This TCR came from a woman aged 25 to 45 in good health. The sequencing input was naive CD8+ T cells sorted from blood. The DNA for the CDR3 is TGTGCCAGCAGTCTAGGAACCTACGAGCAGTACTTC. Translating gives CASSLGTYEQYF.